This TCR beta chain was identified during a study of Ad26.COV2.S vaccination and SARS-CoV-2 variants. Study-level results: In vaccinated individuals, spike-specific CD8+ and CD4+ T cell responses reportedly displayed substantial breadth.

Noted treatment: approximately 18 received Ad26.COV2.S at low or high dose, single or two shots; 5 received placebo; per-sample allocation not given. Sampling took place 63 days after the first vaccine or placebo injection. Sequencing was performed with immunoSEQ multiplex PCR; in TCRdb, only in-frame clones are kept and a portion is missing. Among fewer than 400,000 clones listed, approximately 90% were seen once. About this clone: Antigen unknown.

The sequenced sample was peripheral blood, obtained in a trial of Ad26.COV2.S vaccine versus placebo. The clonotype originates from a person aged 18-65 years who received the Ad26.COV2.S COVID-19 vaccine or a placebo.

The CDR3 here is CASSHCERGVTCEQYF. In DNA, the CDR3 is TGTGCCAGCAGCCATTGTGAGCGGGGGGTGACCTGCGAGCAGTACTTC. The chain couples TRBV3-1 (or the pseudogene TRBV3-2) to TRBJ2-7, with TRBD2 identical over 9 bases. Germline V gene data show CDR1 as LGHDT and CDR2 as YNNKEL (reference sequence). This CDR3 contains 16 residues. V lost 3 bases, J lost 6 bases, and 12 bases stayed unmatched.